What follows are 17 T cell receptor beta chains derived from one specimen sequenced in a study of response to subunit inactivated influenza vaccine. From the RT-PCR reads, TCRdb called clonotypes with MiXCR, one entry per CDR3 protein. The sample has fewer than 750,000 distinct CDR3 sequences, about 15% seen once. The sequencing used PBMCs from blood, collected 11 to 12 days after vaccination. All receptors derive from a man aged 45-65 years who received an inactivated influenza vaccine.

The chain uses TRBV20-1 and TRBJ1-1; D call uncertain. CDR1 DFQATT and CDR2 SNEGSKA come from the germline V gene (reference sequence). The V gene lost 2 bases and the J gene lost 5 bases, with 12 bases spanning the gap. The CDR3 loop spans 13 amino acids. The CDR3 spells CSARPPLVTEAFF. CDR3 coding DNA: TGCAGTGCTAGACCCCCTCTTGTGACTGAAGCTTTCTTT.

Many counts were recorded for this clonotype. The gene calls are TRBV11-2 and TRBJ2-2; weak D call: TRBD2 (5 bases). Germline-derived CDR1 and CDR2 are SGHAT and FQNNGV. Trimming removed 3 bases from V and 1 base from J, with 9 bases in between. The CDR3 covers 15 residues. DNA of the CDR3: TGTGCCAGCAGCTTTCGGACTGGGAACACCGGGGAGCTGTTTTTT. Its protein is CASSFRTGNTGELFF.

The CDR3 loop reads CSARDQGWANTIYF. CDR3 bases: TGCAGTGCTAGAGATCAGGGGTGGGCAAACACCATATATTTT. This chain uses TRBV20-1 with TRBJ1-3; D is possibly TRBD1 (6 bases). The germline V gene encodes CDR1 DFQATT and CDR2 SNEGSKA (reference sequence). The CDR3 covers 14 residues. V was cut by 0 bases and J by 6 bases, with 12 bases left in between.

The chain has TRBV20-1 and TRBJ2-3, with D maybe TRBD2 (6 bases). The CDR3 covers 14 residues. CDR1 is DFQATT, CDR2 SNEGSKA, per germline (reference sequence). V was shortened by 0 bases and J by 8 bases, with 15 bases between the two germline ends. The CDR3 nucleotides are TGCAGTGCTAGAGATCCCGGGAGAAGGCGTACGCAGTATTTT. Translating it yields CSARDPGRRRTQYF.

This clonotype was recorded a few times. The gene calls are TRBV10-3 and TRBJ2-7, with D unclear. Trimming left V 6 bases short and J 7 bases short, with 19 bases between. The CDR3 runs to 14 residues. The germline CDR1 and CDR2 sequences are ENHRY and SYGVKD. The CDR3 loop is CAISVRTVPQEQYF. DNA for the CDR3: TGTGCCATCAGCGTCAGGACCGTCCCCCAGGAGCAGTACTTC.

This clonotype has more than one count but fewer than ten. The DNA for the CDR3 is TGCAGTGCCCCACACAGAACCTACGAGCAGTACTTC. Protein sequence: CSAPHRTYEQYF. The V call is TRBV20-1, the J call TRBJ2-7; no clear D. The CDR3 is made up of 12 amino acids. Between the trimmed V and J ends, which lost 6 bases and 2 bases, there was a span of 11 bases. Germline V gene lookup returns CDR1 DFQATT and CDR2 SNEGSKA (reference sequence).

The chain employs TRBV28 and TRBJ2-4; 10 bases align to TRBD1. This CDR3 is built from 16 residues. Trimming took 3 bases from V and 2 from J; bases not matched to a gene: 4. Per germline, CDR1 MDHEN and CDR2 SYDVKM. The CDR3 here is CASSFGTGASKNIQYF. DNA of the CDR3: TGTGCCAGCAGTTTCGGGACAGGGGCTTCCAAAAACATTCAGTACTTC.

In this sample, this clonotype turned up a few times. The chain is built from TRBV15 and TRBJ2-1; no clear D gene. The V gene lost 0 bases and the J gene lost 6 bases, with 12 bases spanning the gap. Germline V gene sequence: CDR1 LNHNV, CDR2 YYDKDF (reference sequence). This CDR3 region has 15 residues. The DNA for the CDR3 is TGTGCCACCAGCAGAGATCTGAGTAGACTCAATGAGCAGTTCTTC. Protein product: CATSRDLSRLNEQFF.

The chain links TRBV6-2 or TRBV6-3 to TRBJ2-1; D is perhaps TRBD1 (7 bases). The V and J ends lost 6 bases and 3 bases respectively, with 15 bases between them. The germline gives CDR1 MNHEY, CDR2 SVGEGT. The CDR3 is 15 amino acids. This chain's CDR3 is CASRRRDSDYNEQFF. CDR3 nucleotides: TGTGCCAGCAGAAGGAGGGACAGCGACTACAATGAGCAGTTCTTC.

The chain uses TRBV11-2 and TRBJ2-3; 15 bases are a match to TRBD2. The germline CDR1 and CDR2 sequences are SGHAT and FQNNGV. The CDR3 contains 17 residues. V shed 5 bases, J shed 3 bases, and the junction held 6 bases outside the gene matches. Here the CDR3 reads CASSLGTSGGWTDTQYF. The CDR3 nucleotides are TGTGCCAGCAGCCTCGGGACTAGCGGGGGGTGGACAGATACGCAGTATTTT.

J is TRBJ2-1 and V is TRBV4-2, with 7 bases fitting TRBD2. Germline CDR1 LGHNA, CDR2 YNFKEQ. This CDR3 spans 14 amino acids. Trimming at V came to 3 bases and at J to 10 bases, leaving 9 bases not matched to a gene. CDR3: CASSHPQTRGEQFF. In DNA, the CDR3 is TGTGCCAGCAGCCACCCCCAAACGCGGGGGGAGCAGTTCTTC.

Comments on this clonotype: This may be a read error: a much more frequent sequence differs by one nucleotide. The gene calls are TRBV3-1 and TRBJ2-6; unclear D gene. CDR3 length: 13 residues. V lost 2 bases to trimming and J lost 2 bases, with 1 base between them. Germline assignment: CDR1 LGHDT and CDR2 YNNKEL (reference sequence). CDR3 bases: TGTGCCAGCAGCCAACCTGGGGCCAACGTCCTGACTTTC. Protein product: CASSQPGANVLTF.

This clonotype was counted ten times or more. The V and J genes are TRBV28 and TRBJ1-6; possible D gene TRBD1, 5 bases. The CDR3 contains 13 residues. Deletions cut 4 bases from V and 8 bases from J, with 9 bases between. Germline CDR1 reads MDHEN; CDR2 reads SYDVKM. CDR3 in amino acids: CASSSRGDSPLHF. CDR3 bases: TGTGCCAGCAGTTCCCGGGGGGATTCACCCCTCCACTTT.

The rearrangement joins TRBV5-1 to TRBJ1-1; D not certain. Germline values: CDR1 SGHRS, CDR2 YFSETQ. The CDR3 is 14 residues long. V was clipped by 4 bases and J by 1 base, with 11 bases between them. For the CDR3, the DNA is TGCGCCAGCAGCGCCCGTTTCCCGAACACTGAAGCTTTCTTT. Residues: CASSARFPNTEAFF. Full variable domain (remainder filled in from reference TRBV5-1 and TRBJ1-1): KAGVTQTPRYLIKTRGQQVTLSCSPISGHRSVSWYQQTPGQGLQFLFEYFSETQRNKGNFPGRFSGRQFSNSRSEMNVSTLELGDSALYLCASSARFPNTEAFFGQGTRLTVV.

V and J are TRBV11-3 and TRBJ2-3; possibly TRBD2 for D (6 bases). CDR3 size: 12 residues. Trimming took off 4 bases at V and 6 bases at J, with 8 bases between the two ends. CDR1 is SGHNT, CDR2 YENEEA, per germline. CDR3 DNA sequence: TGTGCCAGCAGCTCGGAGGGGGATACGCAGTATTTT. This gives the protein CASSSEGDTQYF.

This clonotype was seen a handful of times. The chain joins TRBV12-3 or TRBV12-4 to TRBJ2-7; 11 nucleotides line up with TRBD2. V was clipped by 10 bases and J by 0 bases; unmatched bases: 5. This CDR3 is built from 14 residues. CDR3 sequence: CANFTSGSSYEQYF. In nucleotides, the CDR3 is TGTGCCAATTTTACTAGCGGGAGCTCCTACGAGCAGTACTTC.

This clonotype was detected many times. The chain recombines TRBV7-2 with TRBJ1-1; unclear D gene. Germline CDR1 SGHTA, CDR2 FQGNSA. With 5 bases removed from V and 6 bases from J, the gap between germline ends came to 19 bases. This CDR3 has 15 amino acids. The CDR3 sequence is CASSPEEREEAEAFF. CDR3 DNA sequence: TGTGCCAGCAGCCCAGAGGAGAGGGAGGAGGCTGAAGCTTTCTTT.